This is a list of T cell receptor beta chains from one sample in a study of blood T cell repertoires in COVID-19. Assay used: immunoSEQ multiplex PCR; TCRdb lists only in-frame clones, some missing. Counted here are 250,000 or so clones, about 90% occurring once; the ten biggest clones make up roughly 3.7%. The sequencing input was PBMCs or T cells enriched from blood (not recorded which). Source of these receptors: a woman in her thirties who had been exposed to COVID-19. CDR3s include the opening cysteine and the closing phenylalanine or tryptophan.

V gene,CDR3 length,J gene,CDR3 protein
TRBV6-5,14,TRBJ2-7,CASSYVGGAYEQYF
TRBV19,16,TRBJ1-2,CASSIVGQGAISGYTF
TRBV30,13,TRBJ2-7,CAWSGGSHYEQYF
TRBV6-5,13,TRBJ1-1,CASSYAENTEAFF
TRBV4-1,19,TRBJ2-2,CASSPLQLKRRGNTGELFF
TRBV27,13,TRBJ2-7,CASSQGQSYEQYF
TRBV7-9,13,TRBJ1-1,CASSVAGGLVAFF
TRBV30,14,TRBJ1-2,CAWSMSAGANGYTF
TRBV19,16,TRBJ1-4,CASSITRGAIGEKLFF
TRBV7-9,16,TRBJ1-3,CASRPFTGNSGNTIYF
TRBV2,13,TRBJ1-6,CASSAGLDSPLHF
TRBV6-5,16,TRBJ2-7,CASSYLSGQYPYEQYF
TRBV1,16,TRBJ2-7,CTSSSGLDGAAYEQYF
TRBV7-9,14,TRBJ2-3,CASRPGLATDTQYF
TRBV11-2,16,TRBJ1-2,CASSPLRGTADYGYTF